The entry below gives a single T cell receptor beta chain sequence along with its context. V lost 1 base, J lost 1 base, and 8 bases lay in between. The length of the CDR3 is 15 residues. Germline values: CDR1 SGHAT, CDR2 FQNNGV. Sequencing was performed with immunoSEQ multiplex PCR; in TCRdb, only in-frame clones are kept and a portion is missing. This sample yields fewer than 50,000 clones, of which 55% to 75% are seen a single time; approximately 7.1% belongs to the top ten. This record comes from a study of early stage breast cancer tumors. The chain links TRBV11-2 to TRBJ1-5; D is uncertain. Material for sequencing was blood. This sequence was found in a person aged 45 to 59 with breast cancer. CDR3 sequence: CASSLGHISNQPQHF. CDR3 bases: TGTGCCAGCAGCTTAGGGCACATAAGCAATCAGCCCCAGCATTTT.